The 17 T cell receptor beta chains below come from one sample, sequenced in a study of blood T cell repertoires in COVID-19. Sequenced by immunoSEQ multiplex PCR; TCRdb stores in-frame clones only, minus some. Of about 81,000 clones listed, about 84% are singletons. Sequencing was carried out using peripheral blood. These receptors all come from a woman aged 70-85 years with acute or convalescent COVID-19.

The chain employs TRBV7-6 and TRBJ2-2, with 7 bases matching TRBD2. The CDR3 has 16 amino acids. CDR1 is SGHVS, CDR2 FNYEAQ, per germline. The V and J ends lost 5 bases and 5 bases, in that order; junction bases with no gene match: 11. For the CDR3, the DNA is TGTGCCAGCAGCCTACTGGAGGGGCGGGAGACCGGGGAGCTGTTTTTT. Its protein is CASSLLEGRETGELFF.

This chain connects TRBV5-4 to TRBJ2-5, with D possibly being TRBD2 (6 bases). The CDR3 is made up of 13 amino acids. V lost 4 bases to trimming and J lost 4 bases, with 11 bases between them. CDR1 and CDR2 from the germline V gene are SGHNT and YYREEE (reference sequence). In DNA, the CDR3 is TGTGCCAGCAGCCCGCGGGACTCAGAGACCCAGTACTTC. Amino acid sequence: CASSPRDSETQYF.

The rearrangement links TRBV28 to TRBJ1-2, with a tentative D call TRBD1 (5 bases). This CDR3 is 13 amino acids long. The V gene's germline CDR1 is MDHEN and CDR2 SYDVKM. Deletions cut 8 bases from V and 8 bases from J, with 18 bases between. CDR3: CASGQIRASGYTF. The CDR3 nucleotides are TGTGCCAGCGGACAAATCAGGGCGTCCGGCTACACCTTC.

The J gene is TRBJ2-3, the V gene TRBV2; possible D gene TRBD1, 5 bases. Looked up from germline, CDR1 is SNHLY and CDR2 is FYNNEI. Trimming removed 6 bases from V and 0 bases from J, with 10 bases in between. The CDR3 sequence is 14 residues long. CDR3 region: CASRNRYSTDTQYF. CDR3 in DNA: TGTGCCAGCAGGAACAGGTATAGCACAGATACGCAGTATTTT.

This clone was seen only a few times. The V gene is TRBV4-3, the J gene TRBJ2-2; 9 bases agree with TRBD1. The CDR3 consists of 19 residues. Germline trimming cut 1 base from V and 3 bases from J; bases unmatched to any gene: 12. Germline V lookup: CDR1 LGHNA, CDR2 YSLEER. CDR3 in DNA: TGCGCCAGCAGCCAAGGACGATTACAGGGGGCTCTATACACCGGGGAGCTGTTTTTT. Residues: CASSQGRLQGALYTGELFF.

The genes are TRBV13 and TRBJ2-1, with 7 bases lining up with TRBD2. The CDR3 covers 17 residues. Germline trimming cut 5 bases from V and 3 bases from J; bases unmatched to any gene: 13. Germline assignment: CDR1 PRHDT and CDR2 FYEKMQ (reference sequence). In DNA, the CDR3 is TGTGCCAGCAGCCTACGCCCCGGACTAGGCTTCTACAATGAGCAGTTCTTC. As protein: CASSLRPGLGFYNEQFF.

The CDR3 spells CASIVGVYEKLFF. The CDR3, as DNA: TGTGCCAGCATTGTCGGGGTGTATGAAAAACTGTTTTTT. The V gene is TRBV2, the J gene TRBJ1-4; D is uncertain. The CDR3 length is 13 residues. Trimming took off 7 bases at V and 6 bases at J, with 12 bases between the two ends. The germline V gene encodes CDR1 SNHLY and CDR2 FYNNEI.

The chain employs TRBV6-2 or TRBV6-3 and TRBJ2-7; TRBD2 agrees at 8 bases. The length of the CDR3 is 15 residues. V was pared by 2 bases and J by 2 bases, with 5 bases of the junction left unmatched. The germline V gene encodes CDR1 MNHEY and CDR2 SVGEGT. CDR3 region: CASSYSGSGTYEQYV. For the CDR3, the DNA is TGTGCCAGCAGTTACAGTGGTAGCGGGACCTACGAGCAGTACGTC.

This clone was counted once. The CDR3 sequence is CATSKGATNTGELFF. The CDR3 region has the DNA TGTGCCACCAGCAAGGGGGCTACGAACACCGGGGAGCTGTTTTTT. The chain links TRBV15 to TRBJ2-2, with TRBD1 identical over 7 bases. The CDR3 is made up of 15 amino acids. CDR1 is LNHNV, CDR2 YYDKDF, per germline (reference sequence). The ends lost 4 bases at V and 0 bases at J; junction bases unmatched: 2.

The J gene is TRBJ2-5, the V gene TRBV4-1, with TRBD1 matching over 10 bases. The V and J ends lost 8 bases and 4 bases, in that order; junction bases with no gene match: 4. This CDR3 contains 13 residues. The germline V gene encodes CDR1 MGHRA and CDR2 YSYEKL. The CDR3: CASLGQGGETQYF. The CDR3 nucleotides are TGCGCCAGCCTTGGACAGGGGGGAGAGACCCAGTACTTC.

V gene TRBV2 combines with J gene TRBJ2-7; 8 nucleotides line up with TRBD1. Germline loops: CDR1 SNHLY, CDR2 FYNNEI. Losses at the gene ends were 2 bases for V and 6 bases for J; bases not matched to a gene: 6. The CDR3 extends over 14 amino acids. CDR3 coding DNA: TGTGCCAGCAGTGAACCCAGGGGGCGCCTCGAGCAGTACGTC. It specifies CASSEPRGRLEQYV.

V usage is TRBV27 and J usage is TRBJ2-2; 9 positions match TRBD2. The J segment lost 1 base and the V segment lost 3 bases, leaving 6 bases of the junction unmatched. The germline gives CDR1 MNHEY, CDR2 SMNVEV (reference sequence). This CDR3 spans 17 amino acids. CDR3 protein: CASSLGGGAKNTGELFF. In DNA form, the CDR3 reads TGTGCCAGCAGTTTGGGCGGGGGGGCGAAGAACACCGGGGAGCTGTTTTTT.

This chain connects TRBV4-3 to TRBJ1-6; 7 nucleotides line up with TRBD1. The germline gives CDR1 LGHNA, CDR2 YSLEER. The CDR3 consists of 15 residues. V shed 0 bases and J 8 bases; nucleotides not matched to a gene: 4. In nucleotides, the CDR3 is TGCGCCAGCAGCCAAGAAAGGGGGCGGCATTCACCCCTCCACTTT. It is translated as CASSQERGRHSPLHF.

The chain employs TRBV19 and TRBJ1-5; 10 positions match TRBD1. Unmatched junction bases numbered 11, after V lost 7 bases and J lost 5 bases. Germline CDR1 and CDR2: LNHDA and SQIVND (reference sequence). CDR3 length: 16 amino acids. In nucleotides, the CDR3 is TGTGCCAGTAACACCAGGGACAGGGGACCCTATCAGCCCCAGCATTTT. Encoded protein: CASNTRDRGPYQPQHF.

The CDR3 loop is CASSDRTGGGVWNTEAFF. CDR3 DNA sequence: TGTGCCAGCAGCGACAGAACAGGGGGCGGGGTGTGGAACACTGAAGCTTTCTTT. The chain couples TRBV5-4 to TRBJ1-1; TRBD1 agrees at 9 bases. Germline values: CDR1 SGHNT, CDR2 YYREEE (reference sequence). CDR3 size: 18 residues. Trimming removed 4 bases from V and 1 base from J; junction bases left unmatched: 14.

The chain couples TRBV6-5 to TRBJ1-4; no clear D gene. Germline CDR1 reads MNHEY; CDR2 reads SVGAGI. Trimming took 0 bases from V and 8 from J, leaving 7 bases between them. The CDR3 length is 13 residues. The CDR3, as DNA: TGTGCCAGCAGTTACTCGACCGGGGAAAAACTGTTTTTT. Its protein is CASSYSTGEKLFF.

The gene calls are TRBV5-5 and TRBJ2-7, with a weak D call TRBD2 (5 bases). The CDR3 loop spans 17 amino acids. V gave up 4 bases and J gave up 5 bases, with 25 bases separating them. Germline loops: CDR1 SGHKS, CDR2 YYEKEE (reference sequence). The CDR3 DNA reads as TGTGCCAGCAGCCCCTACTATGCAGGATCGGGGTACGACGAGCAGTACGTC. It is translated as CASSPYYAGSGYDEQYV.